This T cell receptor (beta chain) was identified during a study of control samples from healthy donors and cancer patients. This clone was found once. The repertoire was sequenced with immunoSEQ multiplex PCR; TCRdb's copy has only in-frame clones and lacks some. The table has 130,000 to 150,000 clones, about 91% seen once. Germline V gene lookup returns CDR1 SGHVS and CDR2 FQNEAQ. The CDR3 totals 12 residues. V lost 5 bases and J lost 11, with 10 bases in between. The chain joins TRBV7-8 to TRBJ1-6; D is unclear. This TCR was sampled from a man aged 30 to 39 in good health. Sequenced material: blood. The CDR3 spells CASSASDTPLHF. The DNA of the CDR3 is TGTGCCAGCAGCGCATCAGATACACCCCTCCACTTT.